This TCR beta chain was documented in a study of blood T cell repertoires in COVID-19. Libraries were prepared by immunoSEQ multiplex PCR; TCRdb keeps only in-frame clonotypes and omits some of them. This table has roughly 250,000 clones, approximately 88% appearing once. This clone was found a few times. The sequence was obtained from a woman between 40 and 55 years old with acute COVID-19. Sequenced material: PBMCs or T cells enriched from blood (not recorded which).

CDR3 DNA: TGTGCCTGGAGTGTGTCGTCGGCATCGGACTTCTACAATCAGCCCCAGCATTTT. Its protein product is CAWSVSSASDFYNQPQHF. The chain is built from TRBV30 and TRBJ1-5; D gene ambiguous. CDR1 is GTSNPN and CDR2 is SVGIG in the germline V gene (reference sequence). The CDR3 spans 18 residues. V was shortened by 0 bases and J by 3 bases, with 21 bases between the two germline ends.